This passage covers 20 T cell receptor beta chains from one sample sequenced in a study of radiation and T cells in renal cell carcinoma. Sequencing used immunoSEQ multiplex PCR; TCRdb keeps in-frame clones, though not all of them. Here the sample spans tens of thousands of clones, just under 80% being singletons. As for time point: baseline pretreatment blood. The sample's treatment: 15 Gy SBRT to primary tumor, nephrectomy 4 weeks later. Sequences were derived from blood, sampled from a patient whose treatment included radiotherapy and nephrectomy. These receptors all stem from a man between 60 and 75 years old with renal cell carcinoma.

This chain connects TRBV7-2 to TRBJ1-1, with no clear D. The CDR3 runs 12 residues. Trimming stripped 3 bases from V and 5 bases from J, with 7 bases between. Germline CDR1 reads SGHTA; CDR2 reads FQGNSA. CDR3 nucleotide sequence: TGTGCCAGCAGCTTCGCCGGGACTGAAGCTTTCTTT. Residues: CASSFAGTEAFF.

The CDR3 is CASSYRAGNTEAFF. The CDR3 coding sequence is TGTGCCAGCTCCTACAGGGCTGGAAACACTGAAGCTTTCTTT. The genes are TRBV7-8 and TRBJ1-1; tentatively, D is TRBD1 (6 bases). Trimming pared 8 bases from V and 2 bases from J, leaving 15 bases between. There are 14 residues in the CDR3. The germline V gene encodes CDR1 SGHVS and CDR2 FQNEAQ.

V is TRBV2 and J is TRBJ2-7, with D perhaps being TRBD1 or TRBD2 (5 bases each). Trimming removed 11 bases from V and 4 bases from J, with 18 bases in between. There are 13 residues in the CDR3. Looked up from germline, CDR1 is SNHLY and CDR2 is FYNNEI. The CDR3, as DNA: TGTGCCTTGAGGGGCGGGTGGAGGTACGAGCAGTACTTC. It translates to CALRGGWRYEQYF.

J is TRBJ1-6 and V is TRBV27; D is perhaps TRBD1 (5 bases). The germline CDR1 and CDR2 sequences are MNHEY and SMNVEV (reference sequence). Deletions cut 1 base from V and 6 bases from J, with 10 bases between. The CDR3 runs 15 residues. For the CDR3, the DNA is TGTGCCAGCAGTTTATTAGGGCAGGGTAATTCACCCCTCCACTTT. Translation: CASSLLGQGNSPLHF.

The chain recombines TRBV5-1 with TRBJ2-5, with D possibly being TRBD2 (6 bases). The CDR3 sequence is 13 residues long. The V gene's germline CDR1 is SGHRS and CDR2 YFSETQ. Trimming took 4 bases from V and 9 from J, leaving 16 bases between them. This chain's CDR3 is CASSGGSEGAQYF. The DNA of the CDR3 is TGCGCCAGCAGCGGAGGGTCGGAGGGAGCCCAGTACTTC.

This clone has just a few counts. The V and J genes are TRBV27 and TRBJ2-1; 11 bases are shared with TRBD2. The trim removed 7 bases at V and 4 bases at J, leaving 3 bases unmatched. The CDR3 extends over 14 amino acids. Germline CDR1 reads MNHEY; CDR2 reads SMNVEV (reference sequence). The CDR3 spells CASTGTSGYNEQFF. CDR3 DNA sequence: TGTGCCAGCACCGGGACTAGCGGTTACAATGAGCAGTTCTTC.

The V gene is TRBV28, the J gene TRBJ2-2, with 8 bases fitting TRBD1. The CDR3 length is 14 residues. The V gene's germline CDR1 is MDHEN and CDR2 SYDVKM. Unmatched junction bases numbered 6, after V lost 5 bases and J lost 7 bases. Here the CDR3 reads CASSLQGAGGELFF. In nucleotides, the CDR3 is TGTGCCAGCAGTCTTCAGGGGGCGGGCGGGGAGCTGTTTTTT.

This rearrangement joins TRBV11-3 to TRBJ2-1; 14 nucleotides match TRBD2. The CDR3 totals 18 residues. Germline V CDR1 and CDR2: SGHNT, YENEEA. The V segment lost 5 bases and the J segment 9 bases; nucleotides outside the gene matches: 15. The CDR3 DNA is TGTGCCAGCAGCGAGACTAGCGGGAGGGCCGGGGGAAAGAGTGAGCAGTTCTTC. Its translation: CASSETSGRAGGKSEQFF.

The chain employs TRBV28 and TRBJ2-7, with TRBD2 identical over 11 bases. V trimming: 4 bases; J trimming: 4 bases; junction bases outside the gene matches: 12. Germline CDR1 is MDHEN and CDR2 is SYDVKM. The CDR3 runs 17 residues. The DNA for the CDR3 is TGTGCCAGCAGTTCACCGTGGGGGACTAGCGGAAATTACGAGCAGTACGTC. This gives the protein CASSSPWGTSGNYEQYV.

In its sample, this clone was seen a few times. The chain joins TRBV10-1 to TRBJ1-4; 9 bases match TRBD1. The germline V gene encodes CDR1 WNHNN and CDR2 SYGVQD (reference sequence). Trimming took 4 bases from V and 8 from J; bases not matched to a gene: 5. This CDR3 is built from 14 residues. The CDR3 coding sequence is TGCGCCAGCAGTGCGACAGGGGGATCCGAAAAACTGTTTTTT. It encodes CASSATGGSEKLFF.

The gene calls are TRBV5-1 and TRBJ1-2, with 7 nucleotides matching TRBD1. The CDR3 runs 12 residues. The V gene's germline CDR1 is SGHRS and CDR2 YFSETQ. After removal of 5 bases from V and 8 bases from J, the junction contained 6 bases not matched to a gene. CDR3 bases: TGCGCCAGCAGTCCGACAGGGAGCGGCTACACCTTC. It specifies CASSPTGSGYTF.

This rearrangement joins TRBV29-1 to TRBJ2-1, with D tentatively TRBD1 or TRBD2 (5 bases each). Per the germline V gene, CDR1 is SQVTM and CDR2 is ANQGSEA. Deletions cut 8 bases from V and 9 bases from J, with 17 bases between. This CDR3 is built from 12 residues. The CDR3: CSPRGGAGEQFF. The CDR3, as DNA: TGCAGCCCCCGGGGTGGGGCCGGTGAGCAGTTCTTC.

The chain couples TRBV7-9 to TRBJ1-5; weak D call: TRBD1 (5 bases). V was clipped by 1 base and J by 0 bases, with 10 bases between them. The V gene's germline CDR1 is SEHNR and CDR2 FQNEAQ (reference sequence). This CDR3 contains 16 residues. CDR3 sequence: CASSLGLGDSNQPQHF. The CDR3 DNA is TGTGCCAGCAGCTTAGGTTTAGGGGATAGCAATCAGCCCCAGCATTTT.

J is TRBJ1-1 and V is TRBV5-1, with D unclear. The CDR3 sequence is 13 residues long. V gave up 1 base and J gave up 4 bases, with 8 bases separating them. Looked up from germline, CDR1 is SGHRS and CDR2 is YFSETQ. Here the CDR3 reads CASSLFLSTEAFF. The CDR3 coding sequence is TGCGCCAGCAGCTTGTTTCTAAGCACTGAAGCTTTCTTT.

V and J are TRBV11-2 and TRBJ2-1, with 13 bases matching TRBD2. The CDR3 is made up of 15 amino acids. V lost 5 bases, J lost 7 bases, and 5 bases stayed unmatched. CDR1 is SGHAT and CDR2 is FQNNGV in the germline V gene. CDR3 bases: TGTGCCAGCAGCACCCGACTAGCGGGGGGAAATGAGCAGTTCTTC. Residues: CASSTRLAGGNEQFF. Complete variable domain (other parts from reference TRBV11-2 and TRBJ2-1): EAGVAQSPRYKIIEKRQSVAFWCNPISGHATLYWYQQILGQGPKLLIQFQNNGVVDDSQLPKDRFSAERLKGVDSTLKIQPAKLEDSAVYLCASSTRLAGGNEQFFGPGTRLTVL.

V is TRBV7-2 and J is TRBJ1-5; TRBD1 matches at 7 bases. The germline V gene has CDR1 SGHTA and CDR2 FQGNSA. The CDR3 is 14 amino acids. The V segment lost 3 bases and the J segment 6 bases; nucleotides outside the gene matches: 5. CDR3 bases: TGTGCCAGCAGCTTGAGGGGGCGCGGTCAGCCCCAGCATTTT. It is translated as CASSLRGRGQPQHF.

V and J are TRBV4-1 and TRBJ2-7; D assignment may be TRBD1 or TRBD2 (5 bases each). V dropped 0 bases and J dropped 0 bases, with 12 bases sitting between them. The CDR3 sequence is 16 residues long. Per the germline V gene, CDR1 is MGHRA and CDR2 is YSYEKL. The CDR3 region is CASSQETGASSYEQYV. In DNA, the CDR3 is TGCGCCAGCAGCCAAGAGACCGGGGCGAGCTCCTACGAGCAGTACGTC.

This chain connects TRBV15 to TRBJ2-5; TRBD2 might be the D (5 bases). The V gene's germline CDR1 is LNHNV and CDR2 YYDKDF (reference sequence). V lost 5 bases, J lost 13 bases, and 17 bases lay in between. CDR3 length: 12 residues. This CDR3 is CATSLPAGGPYF. The CDR3 bases are TGTGCCACCAGCCTCCCCGCGGGTGGTCCGTACTTC. Drawing the rest from reference TRBV15 and TRBJ2-5, the complete variable domain is DAMVIQNPRYQVTQFGKPVTLSCSQTLNHNVMYWYQQKSSQAPKLLFHYYDKDFNNEADTPDNFQSRRPNTSFCFLDIRSPGLGDTAMYLCATSLPAGGPYFGPGTRLLVL.

V gene TRBV18 combines with J gene TRBJ1-2; D is undetermined. Trimming shortened V by 5 bases and J by 3 bases, and 10 bases separated the two germline ends. Germline values: CDR1 KGHSH, CDR2 LQKENI. The CDR3 totals 13 residues. CDR3 protein: CASSTIRDYGYTF. In DNA form, the CDR3 reads TGTGCCAGCTCAACTATAAGGGACTATGGCTACACCTTC.

CDR3 DNA sequence: TGCGCCAGCAGCTTTTCAGGGGGCGACCTCGGGGAGCTGTTTTTT. Its protein is CASSFSGGDLGELFF. V and J are TRBV5-1 and TRBJ2-2, with 8 bases fitting TRBD1. In germline, CDR1 is SGHRS, CDR2 YFSETQ. After removal of 2 bases from V and 7 bases from J, the junction contained 7 bases not matched to a gene. This CDR3 spans 15 amino acids.